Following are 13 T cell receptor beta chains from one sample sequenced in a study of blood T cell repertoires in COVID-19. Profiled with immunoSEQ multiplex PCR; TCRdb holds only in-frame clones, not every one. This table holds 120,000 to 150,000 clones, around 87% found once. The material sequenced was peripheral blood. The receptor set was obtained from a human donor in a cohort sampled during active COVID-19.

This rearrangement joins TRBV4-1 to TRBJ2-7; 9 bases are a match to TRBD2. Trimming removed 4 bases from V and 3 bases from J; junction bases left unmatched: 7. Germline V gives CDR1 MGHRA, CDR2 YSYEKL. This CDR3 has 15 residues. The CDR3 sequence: CASSLLAGTFYEQYF. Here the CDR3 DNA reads TGCGCCAGCAGCCTTCTAGCGGGGACTTTCTACGAGCAGTACTTC.

CDR3 amino acids: CASSSGQGRNQPQHF. CDR3 DNA sequence: TGTGCCAGCAGTTCGGGACAGGGTCGCAATCAGCCCCAGCATTTT. The rearrangement uses TRBV28 and TRBJ1-5; 9 positions match TRBD1. Losses at the gene ends were 4 bases for V and 2 bases for J; bases not matched to a gene: 3. Germline assignment: CDR1 MDHEN and CDR2 SYDVKM. This CDR3 has 15 residues.

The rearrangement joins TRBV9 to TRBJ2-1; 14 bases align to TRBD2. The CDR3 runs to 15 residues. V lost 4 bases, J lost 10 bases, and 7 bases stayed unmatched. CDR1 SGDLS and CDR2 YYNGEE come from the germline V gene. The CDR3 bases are TGTGCCAGCAGCCCCGGGACTAGCGGGGGCAGGGAGCAGTTCTTC. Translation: CASSPGTSGGREQFF. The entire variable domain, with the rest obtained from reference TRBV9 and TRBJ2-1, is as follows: DSGVTQTPKHLITATGQRVTLRCSPRSGDLSVYWYQQSLDQGLQFLIQYYNGEERAKGNILERFSAQQFPDLHSELNLSSLELGDSALYFCASSPGTSGGREQFFGPGTRLTVL.

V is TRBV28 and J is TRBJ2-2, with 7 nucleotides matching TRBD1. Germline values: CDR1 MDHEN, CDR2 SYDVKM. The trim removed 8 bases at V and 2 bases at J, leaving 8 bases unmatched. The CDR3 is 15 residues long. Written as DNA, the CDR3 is TGTGCCAGCTGCACGGACAGGCCAAACACCGGGGAGCTGTTTTTT. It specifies CASCTDRPNTGELFF.

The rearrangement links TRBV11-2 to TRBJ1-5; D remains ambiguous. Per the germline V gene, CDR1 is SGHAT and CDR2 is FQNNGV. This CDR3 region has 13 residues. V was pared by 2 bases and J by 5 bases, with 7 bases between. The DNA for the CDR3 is TGTGCCAGCAGCTTAATTGAGGATCAGCCCCAGCATTTT. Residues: CASSLIEDQPQHF.

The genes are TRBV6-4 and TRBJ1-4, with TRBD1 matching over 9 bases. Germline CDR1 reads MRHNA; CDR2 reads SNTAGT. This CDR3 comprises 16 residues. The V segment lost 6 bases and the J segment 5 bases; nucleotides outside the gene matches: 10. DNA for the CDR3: TGTGCCAGCAGCGTATTTACAGGGGGCCCAAATGAAAAACTGTTTTTT. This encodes CASSVFTGGPNEKLFF.

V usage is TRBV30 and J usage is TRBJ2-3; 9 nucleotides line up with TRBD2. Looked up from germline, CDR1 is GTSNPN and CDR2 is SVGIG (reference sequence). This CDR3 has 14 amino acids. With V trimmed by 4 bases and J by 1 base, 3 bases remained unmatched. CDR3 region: CAWTRTSGTDTQYF. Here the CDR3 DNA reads TGTGCCTGGACCCGGACTAGCGGCACAGATACGCAGTATTTT.

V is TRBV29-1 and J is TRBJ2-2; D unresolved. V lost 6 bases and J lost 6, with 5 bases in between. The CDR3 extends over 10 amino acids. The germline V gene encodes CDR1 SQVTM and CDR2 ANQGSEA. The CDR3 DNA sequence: TGCAGCGTAAGCGCCGGGGAGCTGTTTTTT. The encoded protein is CSVSAGELFF.

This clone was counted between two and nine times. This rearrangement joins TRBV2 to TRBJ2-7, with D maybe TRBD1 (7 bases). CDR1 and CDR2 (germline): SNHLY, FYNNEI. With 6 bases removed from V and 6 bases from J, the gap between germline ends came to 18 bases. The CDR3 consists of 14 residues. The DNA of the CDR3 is TGTGCCAGCAGCCCCCGGAGGGGGCTGCTCGAGCAGTACTTC. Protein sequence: CASSPRRGLLEQYF.

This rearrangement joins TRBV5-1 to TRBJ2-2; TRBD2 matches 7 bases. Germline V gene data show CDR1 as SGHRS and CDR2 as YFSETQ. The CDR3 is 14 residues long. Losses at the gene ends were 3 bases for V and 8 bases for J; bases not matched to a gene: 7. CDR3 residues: CASSSGGPRGELFF. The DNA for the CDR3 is TGCGCCAGCAGCTCGGGGGGACCCAGGGGGGAGCTGTTTTTT.

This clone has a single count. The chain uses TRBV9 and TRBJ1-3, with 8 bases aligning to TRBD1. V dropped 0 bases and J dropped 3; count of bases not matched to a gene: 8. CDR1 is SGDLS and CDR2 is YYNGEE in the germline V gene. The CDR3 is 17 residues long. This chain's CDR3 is CASSVEVRGTGGNTIYF. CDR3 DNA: TGTGCCAGCAGCGTAGAGGTTAGAGGGACAGGTGGAAACACCATATATTTT.

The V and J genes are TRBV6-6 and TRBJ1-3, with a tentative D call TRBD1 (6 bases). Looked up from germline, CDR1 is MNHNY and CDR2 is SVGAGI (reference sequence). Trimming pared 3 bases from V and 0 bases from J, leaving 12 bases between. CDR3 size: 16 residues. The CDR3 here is CASSYGQGTSGNTIYF. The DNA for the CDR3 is TGTGCCAGCAGTTATGGGCAGGGGACCTCTGGAAACACCATATATTTT.

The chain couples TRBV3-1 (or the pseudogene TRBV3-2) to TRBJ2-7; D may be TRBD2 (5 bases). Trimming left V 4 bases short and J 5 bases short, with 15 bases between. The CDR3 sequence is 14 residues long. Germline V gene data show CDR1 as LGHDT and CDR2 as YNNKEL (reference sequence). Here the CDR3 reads CASSRNTRSHEQYF. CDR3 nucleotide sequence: TGTGCCAGCAGCCGAAACACTAGAAGCCACGAGCAGTACTTC.